Presented here are 19 T cell receptor beta chains from one specimen sequenced in a study of T-cell memory formation after mild COVID-19. From the 5' RACE reads, TCRdb called clonotypes with MiXCR, one entry per CDR3 protein. The sample records roughly 350,000 distinct CDR3 sequences, 28% being singletons. The sample was PBMCs or a T cell subset sorted from them (not recorded which). The receptors here all came from an adult woman who had mild COVID-19 (a few samples of this study predate the infection). Cell type and time point are not known.

This clonotype was recorded a few times. This chain links TRBV20-1 with TRBJ2-1; 11 bases agree with TRBD2. The germline CDR1 and CDR2 sequences are DFQATT and SNEGSKA (reference sequence). The CDR3 spans 16 residues. V was pared by 1 base and J by 3 bases, with 5 bases of the junction left unmatched. CDR3 in DNA: TGCAGTGCTAGAGGGTACGGGACTAGCGGCTACAATGAGCAGTTCTTC. This sequence encodes CSARGYGTSGYNEQFF.

The table lists this clonotype with a few counts. V is TRBV7-8 and J is TRBJ2-5; D possibly uses TRBD1 or TRBD2 (5 bases each). Looked up from germline, CDR1 is SGHVS and CDR2 is FQNEAQ. V was pared by 7 bases and J by 0 bases, with 12 bases between. There are 14 residues in the CDR3. The CDR3 bases are TGTGCCAGCAACTTTCCGGGACACCAAGAGACCCAGTACTTC. Translating it yields CASNFPGHQETQYF. The variable domain in full, completed from reference TRBV7-8 and TRBJ2-5, reads GAGVSQSPRYKVAKRGQDVALRCDPISGHVSLFWYQQALGQGPEFLTYFQNEAQLDKSGLPSDRFFAERPEGSVSTLKIQRTQQEDSAVYLCASNFPGHQETQYFGPGTRLLVL.

This clonotype was counted between two and nine times. The V gene is TRBV29-1, the J gene TRBJ2-3, with 7 positions matching TRBD2. CDR3 length equals 15 residues. In germline, CDR1 is SQVTM, CDR2 ANQGSEA. Trimming cost V 6 bases and J 4 bases; bases outside gene matches: 13. CDR3 residues: CSVAPSGRISDTQYF. The CDR3 DNA sequence: TGCAGCGTAGCCCCTAGCGGAAGGATATCAGATACGCAGTATTTT.

The CDR3 sequence: CASSPGAGQYAEAFF. For the CDR3, the DNA is TGTGCCAGCAGCCCCGGAGCGGGACAGTACGCTGAAGCTTTCTTT. The chain is built from TRBV7-2 and TRBJ1-1, with 7 bases aligning to TRBD1. CDR1 and CDR2 from the germline V gene are SGHTA and FQGNSA. The CDR3 is 15 amino acids. V shed 5 bases and J 6 bases; nucleotides not matched to a gene: 12. Filled out from reference TRBV7-2 and TRBJ1-1, the complete variable domain reads GAGVSQSPSNKVTEKGKDVELRCDPISGHTALYWYRQSLGQGLEFLIYFQGNSAPDKSGLPSDRFSAERTGGSVSTLTIQRTQQEDSAVYLCASSPGAGQYAEAFFGQGTRLTVV.

This chain links TRBV24-1 with TRBJ2-1; 7 bases match TRBD2. V shed 0 bases and J 15 bases; nucleotides not matched to a gene: 16. Germline V gives CDR1 KGHDR, CDR2 SFDVKD. The CDR3 consists of 16 residues. The chain's CDR3 is CATSDLRPASGLEWFF. DNA for the CDR3: TGTGCCACCAGTGATTTGAGGCCGGCTAGCGGTCTTGAGTGGTTCTTC.

V usage is TRBV5-6 and J usage is TRBJ2-5; 8 bases line up with TRBD1. Germline V lookup: CDR1 SGHDT, CDR2 YYEEEE. The CDR3 consists of 16 residues. V was clipped by 5 bases and J by 0 bases; unmatched bases: 9. CDR3 coding DNA: TGTGCCAGCAGACCAGATCAGGGGGCCTACCAAGAGACCCAGTACTTC. Its translation is CASRPDQGAYQETQYF.

The gene calls are TRBV10-3 and TRBJ2-7; 8 bases agree with TRBD2. The CDR3 is 14 amino acids. V dropped 5 bases and J dropped 7; count of bases not matched to a gene: 10. Germline assignment: CDR1 ENHRY and CDR2 SYGVKD. The DNA for the CDR3 is TGTGCCATCAGTTCCGGGGGGGCAATACGGGAGCAGTACTTC. Translation: CAISSGGAIREQYF.

This clonotype showed up just a few times. V gene TRBV12-3 or TRBV12-4 combines with J gene TRBJ2-5, with TRBD2 matching over 10 bases. Trimming at V came to 6 bases and at J to 4 bases, leaving 8 bases not matched to a gene. CDR3 length: 15 amino acids. CDR3: CASRLAGMSRETQYF. The DNA of the CDR3 is TGTGCCAGCAGACTAGCGGGGATGTCGAGAGAGACCCAGTACTTC.

The V gene is TRBV7-2, the J gene TRBJ1-3; maybe TRBD1 (5 bases). Trimming cost V 5 bases and J 0 bases, with 14 bases left between them. The CDR3 totals 16 residues. CDR1 is SGHTA, CDR2 FQGNSA, per germline. The CDR3 sequence is CASSTGPPNSGNTIYF. CDR3 nucleotides: TGTGCCAGCAGCACGGGACCACCGAACTCTGGAAACACCATATATTTT.

This chain joins TRBV6-1 and TRBJ2-3; TRBD1 matches 8 bases. This CDR3 spans 16 amino acids. Per germline, CDR1 MNHNS and CDR2 SASEGT. V was pared by 1 base and J by 5 bases, with 8 bases of the junction left unmatched. The DNA for the CDR3 is TGTGCCAGCAGTGAAGATGCAGGGGGCGAAGGAGATACGCAGTATTTT. It specifies CASSEDAGGEGDTQYF.

The rearrangement links TRBV9 to TRBJ2-7; 7 bases are shared with TRBD1. The CDR3 extends over 15 amino acids. Losses at the gene ends were 4 bases for V and 1 base for J; bases not matched to a gene: 8. Germline CDR1 is SGDLS and CDR2 is YYNGEE. The CDR3 nucleotides read TGTGCCAGCAGCTATGGTTCGACAGGGTCCTACGAGCAGTACTTC. This codes for CASSYGSTGSYEQYF.

The CDR3 here is CATSDFARENEQFF. The CDR3 DNA sequence: TGTGCCACCAGTGATTTCGCCAGGGAAAATGAGCAGTTCTTC. The chain combines TRBV24-1 with TRBJ2-1, with D perhaps matching TRBD1 (5 bases). Trimming shortened V by 1 base and J by 7 bases, and 10 bases separated the two germline ends. The CDR3 consists of 14 residues. Germline V lookup: CDR1 KGHDR, CDR2 SFDVKD.

This clonotype was counted a few times. V gene TRBV11-1 combines with J gene TRBJ2-5, with D perhaps matching TRBD2 (5 bases). In germline, CDR1 is SGHAT, CDR2 FQDESV (reference sequence). The CDR3 sequence is 16 residues long. The V end was cut by 0 bases, the J end by 4 bases, with 15 bases between. CDR3 region: CASSLALRTPGETQYF. CDR3 bases: TGTGCCAGCAGCTTAGCGCTTCGGACTCCCGGAGAGACCCAGTACTTC.

The chain recombines TRBV7-9 with TRBJ1-1; D might be TRBD1 (5 bases). Trimming stripped 1 base from V and 2 bases from J, with 17 bases between. Germline V CDR1 and CDR2: SEHNR, FQNEAQ (reference sequence). The CDR3 spans 17 residues. The CDR3 loop is CASSLGSVTVVNTEAFF. The DNA for the CDR3 is TGTGCCAGCAGCTTAGGATCCGTGACAGTAGTTAACACTGAAGCTTTCTTT.

V usage is TRBV11-2 and J usage is TRBJ2-2; D uncertain. V lost 0 bases and J lost 2, with 4 bases in between. Germline V gene data show CDR1 as SGHAT and CDR2 as FQNNGV. The CDR3 totals 14 residues. The CDR3 DNA sequence: TGTGCCAGCAGCTTAGATCTTAACACCGGGGAGCTGTTTTTT. The encoded protein is CASSLDLNTGELFF.

The sample holds many counts of this clonotype. V usage is TRBV12-3 or TRBV12-4 and J usage is TRBJ2-1; either TRBD1 or TRBD2 may fit D (5 bases each). Between the trimmed V and J ends, which lost 2 bases and 7 bases, there was a span of 6 bases. CDR3 length: 12 amino acids. The CDR3 coding sequence is TGTGCCAGCAGTTTATGGGGGAATGAGCAGTTCTTC. Its protein is CASSLWGNEQFF.

A few counts support this clonotype. The chain links TRBV7-2 to TRBJ2-1; TRBD2 matches 13 bases. Trimming at V came to 1 base and at J to 7 bases, leaving 7 bases not matched to a gene. In germline, CDR1 is SGHTA, CDR2 FQGNSA. The CDR3 is 17 amino acids. CDR3 protein: CASSLVPLAGGPNEQFF. DNA of the CDR3: TGTGCCAGCAGCTTAGTCCCACTAGCGGGAGGGCCGAATGAGCAGTTCTTC.

This clonotype was counted between two and nine times. V gene TRBV29-1 combines with J gene TRBJ2-7; 7 nucleotides agree with TRBD2. The germline V gene has CDR1 SQVTM and CDR2 ANQGSEA. J gave up 9 bases and V 2 bases, and 10 bases lay outside the gene matches. This CDR3 comprises 13 residues. As DNA, the CDR3 is TGCAGCGTTGAAAACCACGGGGGGTCGGGGCAGTACTTC. It encodes CSVENHGGSGQYF.

This clonotype was counted only a few times. The V call is TRBV20-1, the J call TRBJ1-2; 11 nucleotides line up with TRBD1. Germline V gene sequence: CDR1 DFQATT, CDR2 SNEGSKA (reference sequence). After removal of 5 bases from V and 3 bases from J, the junction contained 2 bases not matched to a gene. CDR3 size: 13 residues. Written as DNA, the CDR3 is TGCAGTGCTTGGGACAGGGGGGACTATGGCTACACCTTC. Translated: CSAWDRGDYGYTF.